Listed here are 27 T cell receptor beta chains from one sample, sequenced in a study of early T cells in non-severe SARS-CoV-2 infection. MiXCR, applied by TCRdb to the 5' RACE reads, yields one record per CDR3 protein. The sample includes more than 80,000 distinct CDR3 sequences, around 10% of them seen just once. The sequenced sample consisted of whole blood. Source of these receptors: an adult who was a healthcare worker with PCR-confirmed SARS-CoV-2 infection or an uninfected control (not recorded which).

J is TRBJ1-6 and V is TRBV7-6, with unresolved D. Germline V gene sequence: CDR1 SGHVS, CDR2 FNYEAQ. V gave up 5 bases and J gave up 0 bases, with 11 bases separating them. The CDR3 runs to 16 residues. The CDR3 coding sequence is TGTGCCAGCAGCCCCGATGACGGCTCCTATAATTCACCCCTCCACTTT. It yields the protein CASSPDDGSYNSPLHF.

The chain recombines TRBV11-2 with TRBJ2-1; D not certain. The CDR3 spans 13 residues. With 1 base removed from V and 7 bases from J, the gap between germline ends came to 8 bases. Germline V lookup: CDR1 SGHAT, CDR2 FQNNGV. The CDR3 loop is CASSLGRDNEQFF. In nucleotides, the CDR3 is TGTGCCAGCAGCTTAGGTAGGGATAATGAGCAGTTCTTC.

This clonotype came up a few times. This chain connects TRBV29-1 to TRBJ1-1; D call uncertain. CDR1 and CDR2 from the germline V gene are SQVTM and ANQGSEA. V dropped 4 bases and J dropped 0 bases, with 15 bases sitting between them. The CDR3 contains 15 residues. CDR3 DNA sequence: TGCAGCGTTGGTGCGGGCTGGGCGATGAACACTGAAGCTTTCTTT. This encodes CSVGAGWAMNTEAFF.

A few counts support this clonotype. DNA for the CDR3: TGTGCCAGCAGCTTAGTCCGGGCCTTGACAGATACGCAGTATTTT. This codes for CASSLVRALTDTQYF. The chain couples TRBV7-8 to TRBJ2-3; D unclear. CDR1 is SGHVS, CDR2 FQNEAQ, per germline. The CDR3 consists of 15 residues. Trimming left V 1 base short and J 3 bases short, with 11 bases between.

In regard to this clonotype: A much larger clone lies one base from this, so it may be a read error. For the CDR3, the DNA is TGTGCCAGCAGTTCCTCACGGGAGAACACTGAAGCTTTCTTT. Its protein product is CASSSSRENTEAFF. This sequence joins TRBV6-5 and TRBJ1-1; D is unclear. The CDR3 sequence is 14 residues long. CDR1 and CDR2 (germline): MNHEY, SVGAGI. The V and J ends lost 4 bases and 1 base respectively, with 10 bases between them.

This clonotype was picked up many times. The chain links TRBV2 to TRBJ2-2; D unclear. This CDR3 has 14 residues. V was clipped by 6 bases and J by 1 base, with 9 bases between them. CDR1 and CDR2 (germline): SNHLY, FYNNEI. The CDR3 loop is CASRPDENTGELFF. CDR3 in DNA: TGTGCCAGCAGGCCCGATGAGAACACCGGGGAGCTGTTTTTT.

This clonotype was seen more than once but under ten times. This chain uses TRBV2 with TRBJ2-3; D is possibly TRBD2 (5 bases). Trimming stripped 6 bases from V and 1 base from J, with 11 bases between. Germline CDR1 reads SNHLY; CDR2 reads FYNNEI. The CDR3 has 14 residues. DNA of the CDR3: TGTGCCAGCAGGATGGACTCCGGCACAGATACGCAGTATTTT. This encodes CASRMDSGTDTQYF.

This chain's CDR3 is CASDRGSYEQYF. The CDR3 DNA is TGTGCCAGCGACAGGGGCTCCTACGAGCAGTACTTC. The rearrangement uses TRBV28 and TRBJ2-7; 8 bases are a match to TRBD1. The ends lost 8 bases at V and 0 bases at J; junction bases unmatched: 0. This CDR3 is 12 amino acids long. Per the germline V gene, CDR1 is MDHEN and CDR2 is SYDVKM.

CDR3 in amino acids: CASSYVGTGAYEQYF. The CDR3 DNA reads as TGTGCCAGCAGCTATGTTGGGACAGGGGCCTACGAGCAGTACTTC. This sequence joins TRBV7-2 and TRBJ2-7; TRBD1 matches at 10 bases. The junction had 5 bases not matched to a gene; V was cut back by 4 bases and J by 2 bases. The germline gives CDR1 SGHTA, CDR2 FQGNSA. CDR3 size: 15 residues.

The J gene is TRBJ2-3, the V gene TRBV5-1, with D perhaps matching TRBD1 (7 bases). Per the germline V gene, CDR1 is SGHRS and CDR2 is YFSETQ. The CDR3 has 15 residues. Trimming removed 0 bases at V and 4 bases at J, with 12 bases between. The CDR3 DNA is TGCGCCAGCAGCTTGGCAGGGGGGAGAGCAGATACGCAGTATTTT. It yields the protein CASSLAGGRADTQYF.

Regarding this clonotype: A much larger clone sits a single nucleotide away, making a read error possible. The V call is TRBV29-1, the J call TRBJ1-1; D gene ambiguous. Germline CDR1 is SQVTM and CDR2 is ANQGSEA. CDR3 size: 11 residues. The V gene lost 7 bases and the J gene lost 4 bases, with 10 bases spanning the gap. The CDR3 reads CSAVWSTEAFF. The CDR3 coding sequence is TGCAGCGCTGTTTGGAGCACTGAAGCTTTCTTT.

This clonotype occurred many times. The CDR3 DNA sequence: TGCGCCAGCAGCCAATGGGTGGGGGAATGGACTGAAGCTTTCTTT. Residues: CASSQWVGEWTEAFF. The gene calls are TRBV4-1 and TRBJ1-1, with D maybe TRBD1 (5 bases). Trimming removed 2 bases from V and 5 bases from J, with 15 bases in between. Per the germline V gene, CDR1 is MGHRA and CDR2 is YSYEKL. The CDR3 is 15 residues long.

V and J are TRBV12-3 or TRBV12-4 and TRBJ2-7; 8 bases map to TRBD1. V was clipped by 2 bases and J by 5 bases; unmatched bases: 11. The CDR3 is 16 amino acids. The CDR3 is CASSLLRPDRDHEQYF. CDR3 nucleotides: TGTGCCAGCAGTTTATTACGGCCGGACAGGGACCACGAGCAGTACTTC.

This clonotype was recorded a few times. The chain is built from TRBV20-1 and TRBJ1-5; D unclear. The CDR3 extends over 14 amino acids. V was clipped by 2 bases and J by 2 bases, with 10 bases between them. Germline V gives CDR1 DFQATT, CDR2 SNEGSKA (reference sequence). CDR3 residues: CSARHPGGNQPQHF. CDR3 bases: TGCAGTGCTAGACACCCCGGGGGCAATCAGCCCCAGCATTTT.

The chain combines TRBV18 with TRBJ2-7; 9 bases map to TRBD2. CDR1 is KGHSH, CDR2 LQKENI, per germline. CDR3 length: 15 amino acids. V trimming: 2 bases; J trimming: 6 bases; junction bases outside the gene matches: 8. The DNA of the CDR3 is TGTGCCAGCTCACCAGTCATAGCGGGAGCTGTCGAGCAGTACTTC. It translates to CASSPVIAGAVEQYF.

Ten or more counts support this clonotype. The chain joins TRBV5-1 to TRBJ1-6; D gene unclear. The germline V gene has CDR1 SGHRS and CDR2 YFSETQ. This CDR3 is 15 amino acids long. V gave up 0 bases and J gave up 7 bases, with 11 bases separating them. The CDR3 here is CASSLASRGNSPLHF. Written as DNA, the CDR3 is TGCGCCAGCAGCTTGGCTAGTCGCGGCAATTCACCCCTCCACTTT.

This clonotype was seen a few times. The chain couples TRBV5-1 to TRBJ1-1; D is ambiguous. The germline V gene encodes CDR1 SGHRS and CDR2 YFSETQ. V was shortened by 0 bases and J by 4 bases, with 10 bases between the two germline ends. This CDR3 spans 14 amino acids. CDR3 amino acids: CASSLAGRGTEAFF. In DNA, the CDR3 is TGCGCCAGCAGCTTGGCAGGCAGAGGCACTGAAGCTTTCTTT.

In its sample, this clonotype was seen many times. This chain connects TRBV7-9 to TRBJ1-5; TRBD1 agrees at 9 bases. The junction had 6 bases not matched to a gene; V was cut back by 5 bases and J by 4 bases. There are 15 residues in the CDR3. CDR1 is SEHNR, CDR2 FQNEAQ, per germline (reference sequence). CDR3 sequence: CASSRTGDGNQPQHF. CDR3 in DNA: TGTGCCAGCAGCAGGACAGGGGACGGTAATCAGCCCCAGCATTTT. Full variable domain (missing parts from reference TRBV7-9 and TRBJ1-5): DTGVSQNPRHKITKRGQNVTFRCDPISEHNRLYWYRQTLGQGPEFLTYFQNEAQLEKSRLLSDRFSAERPKGSFSTLEIQRTEQGDSAMYLCASSRTGDGNQPQHFGDGTRLSIL.

The genes are TRBV20-1 and TRBJ1-6, with D possibly matching TRBD1 (5 bases). Germline V gene data show CDR1 as DFQATT and CDR2 as SNEGSKA (reference sequence). Trimming stripped 1 base from V and 7 bases from J, with 11 bases between. CDR3 length: 14 amino acids. The CDR3 loop is CSARGSTANSPLHF. The CDR3 DNA reads TGCAGTGCTAGAGGGTCGACAGCCAATTCACCCCTCCACTTT.

In this sample, this clonotype turned up many times. The chain combines TRBV4-1 with TRBJ2-7, with 13 bases identical to TRBD2. CDR1 and CDR2 from the germline V gene are MGHRA and YSYEKL. This CDR3 is 15 amino acids long. The ends lost 5 bases at V and 3 bases at J; junction bases unmatched: 4. Here the CDR3 DNA reads TGCGCCAGCAGCTCCGGGACTAGCGGGATCTACGAGCAGTACTTC. It encodes CASSSGTSGIYEQYF.

In nucleotides, the CDR3 is TGTGCCAGCAGTAGGGGTCAGGGCGGGGAGCTGTTTTTT. Translating it yields CASSRGQGGELFF. The rearrangement joins TRBV6-1 to TRBJ2-2; possibly TRBD1 for D (5 bases). The CDR3 loop spans 13 amino acids. The germline CDR1 and CDR2 sequences are MNHNS and SASEGT. Trimming removed 5 bases at V and 7 bases at J, with 11 bases between.

This clonotype was recorded a few times. V usage is TRBV14 and J usage is TRBJ2-3, with a tentative D call TRBD1 (6 bases). Germline CDR1 and CDR2: SGHDN and FVKESK. There are 15 residues in the CDR3. The V end lost 1 base, the J end lost 3 bases, and 11 bases lay between the germline ends. This CDR3 is CASSQGTVITDTQYF. The CDR3 nucleotides are TGTGCCAGCAGCCAAGGGACAGTGATAACAGATACGCAGTATTTT.

J is TRBJ2-7 and V is TRBV5-6, with 11 bases fitting TRBD2. The germline V gene has CDR1 SGHDT and CDR2 YYEEEE. The trim removed 6 bases at V and 2 bases at J, leaving 13 bases unmatched. The CDR3 length is 17 residues. CDR3 nucleotides: TGTGCCAGCACCGGCGGACTAGCGGGTACCATTACCTACGAGCAGTACTTC. Its protein is CASTGGLAGTITYEQYF.

The V call is TRBV11-3, the J call TRBJ2-6; D may be TRBD1 (6 bases). The CDR3 runs 16 residues. V lost 6 bases, J lost 0 bases, and 12 bases lay in between. Germline loops: CDR1 SGHNT, CDR2 YENEEA. The CDR3 nucleotides are TGTGCCAGCAGTCGTGGACAGAGCTCTGGGGCCAACGTCCTGACTTTC. Encoded protein: CASSRGQSSGANVLTF. Complete variable domain (other parts from reference TRBV11-3 and TRBJ2-6): EAGVVQSPRYKIIEKKQPVAFWCNPISGHNTLYWYLQNLGQGPELLIRYENEEAVDDSQLPKDRFSAERLKGVDSTLKIQPAELGDSAVYLCASSRGQSSGANVLTFGAGSRLTVL.

This chain links TRBV12-3 or TRBV12-4 with TRBJ2-3; the match to TRBD2 covers 9 bases. Losses at the gene ends were 4 bases for V and 3 bases for J; bases not matched to a gene: 2. CDR3 length: 14 residues. This CDR3 reads CASSSGLATDTQYF. For the CDR3, the DNA is TGTGCCAGCAGTTCCGGACTAGCGACAGATACGCAGTATTTT.

V usage is TRBV12-3 or TRBV12-4 and J usage is TRBJ2-3; TRBD2 aligns across 9 bases. V gave up 2 bases and J gave up 1 base; unmatched junction bases: 7. The CDR3 runs to 17 residues. CDR3 coding DNA: TGTGCCAGCAGTTTAAGGCTAGCGGGGATGGGCACAGATACGCAGTATTTT. Residues: CASSLRLAGMGTDTQYF.

The chain links TRBV7-6 to TRBJ2-1; either TRBD1 or TRBD2 may supply D (5 bases each). Germline CDR1 reads SGHVS; CDR2 reads FNYEAQ. The germline V and J ends were trimmed by 2 bases and 2 bases, with 13 bases remaining between them. The CDR3 extends over 16 amino acids. CDR3 DNA sequence: TGTGCCAGCAGCTTACCGGGACGGGGCCCCTACAATGAGCAGTTCTTC. Protein: CASSLPGRGPYNEQFF. Using reference TRBV7-6 and TRBJ2-1 for the parts outside the CDR3, the full variable domain is GAGVSQSPRYKVTKRGQDVALRCDPISGHVSLYWYRQALGQGPEFLTYFNYEAQQDKSGLPNDRFSAERPEGSISTLTIQRTEQRDSAMYRCASSLPGRGPYNEQFFGPGTRLTVL.